A single sample is the source of the 18 T cell receptor beta chains below, sequenced in a study of T cell changes during pregnancy in multiple sclerosis. Repertoires were generated with immunoSEQ multiplex PCR, while TCRdb's copy carries only in-frame clones and drops some. The top ten clones hold approximately 6.1% of a sample with approximately 38,000 clones, 90% to 95% of them seen once. The sample in question was CD8+ T cells from peripheral blood mononuclear cells, obtained in the second trimester of pregnancy. These receptor sequences come from a female donor with multiple sclerosis, enrolled in a pregnancy study.

The chain carries TRBV19 and TRBJ2-1, with D possibly being TRBD2 (6 bases). CDR1 is LNHDA, CDR2 SQIVND, per germline (reference sequence). Deletions cut 2 bases from V and 7 bases from J, with 15 bases between. The CDR3 consists of 15 residues. DNA of the CDR3: TGTGCCAGTAGTATATCCTCGTTCGGGAGAAATGAGCAGTTCTTC. Translation: CASSISSFGRNEQFF.

The J gene is TRBJ2-1, the V gene TRBV19; D is undetermined. The V gene's germline CDR1 is LNHDA and CDR2 SQIVND (reference sequence). V was shortened by 3 bases and J by 3 bases, with 9 bases between the two germline ends. This CDR3 is built from 14 residues. The DNA for the CDR3 is TGTGCCAGTAGTATGGCGGCTAGCTACAATGAGCAGTTCTTC. Translating it yields CASSMAASYNEQFF.

The chain is built from TRBV30 and TRBJ2-7; the D gene is possibly TRBD2 (5 bases). The germline V gene has CDR1 GTSNPN and CDR2 SVGIG (reference sequence). This CDR3 comprises 13 residues. V was trimmed by 4 bases and J by 5 bases, leaving 15 bases between them. The chain's CDR3 is CAWNGGSLDEQYF. The CDR3 nucleotides read TGTGCCTGGAACGGTGGGAGTCTCGACGAGCAGTACTTC.

The CDR3 nucleotides are TGTGCCAGCAGCGCACGCTCGAATGAGGGTGAAAAACTGTTTTTT. Translated, it gives CASSARSNEGEKLFF. The V call is TRBV7-9, the J call TRBJ1-4; no firm D call. In germline, CDR1 is SEHNR, CDR2 FQNEAQ (reference sequence). The CDR3 is 15 residues long. The ends were cut back, 5 bases at V and 7 bases at J, with 17 bases in the middle.

The chain joins TRBV5-6 to TRBJ2-1, with D possibly TRBD2 on 6 matching bases. The CDR3 contains 16 residues. The V gene lost 3 bases and the J gene lost 8 bases, with 21 bases spanning the gap. Germline V lookup: CDR1 SGHDT, CDR2 YYEEEE. The CDR3 is CASSSPTSPLRDEQFF. The CDR3 nucleotides read TGTGCCAGCAGCTCACCGACTAGTCCTCTTAGGGATGAGCAGTTCTTC.

The J gene is TRBJ2-1, the V gene TRBV29-1; D may be TRBD1 (6 bases). Germline V gene lookup returns CDR1 SQVTM and CDR2 ANQGSEA. V was cut by 7 bases and J by 6 bases, with 10 bases left in between. The CDR3 length is 11 residues. CDR3 region: CSDRVGNEQFF. Written as DNA, the CDR3 is TGCAGCGACAGGGTGGGCAATGAGCAGTTCTTC.

The V call is TRBV4-3, the J call TRBJ1-5, with 10 bases identical to TRBD1. The V segment lost 0 bases and the J segment 4 bases; nucleotides outside the gene matches: 3. The CDR3 runs 16 residues. Germline V CDR1 and CDR2: LGHNA, YSLEER. The CDR3 DNA reads as TGCGCCAGCAGCCAAGACCCGGGACAGGGGAATCAGCCCCAGCATTTT. Its translation: CASSQDPGQGNQPQHF.

The chain combines TRBV29-1 with TRBJ1-1, with 9 bases lining up with TRBD1. This CDR3 is built from 14 residues. CDR1 is SQVTM and CDR2 is ANQGSEA in the germline V gene. The trim removed 0 bases at V and 5 bases at J, leaving 4 bases unmatched. The CDR3 region is CSVEDLQGATEAFF. The CDR3, as DNA: TGCAGCGTTGAAGATCTACAGGGGGCAACTGAAGCTTTCTTT.

The genes are TRBV2 and TRBJ2-7; 7 nucleotides agree with TRBD1. The germline V gene encodes CDR1 SNHLY and CDR2 FYNNEI. V shed 4 bases, J shed 7 bases, and the junction held 10 bases outside the gene matches. The CDR3 is 14 residues long. Here the CDR3 DNA reads TGTGCCAGCAGTGCAGGACAGGACCTAAGGGAGCAGTACTTC. This codes for CASSAGQDLREQYF.

The chain links TRBV7-2 to TRBJ2-1; 12 bases match TRBD2. Germline CDR1 and CDR2: SGHTA and FQGNSA. V shed 6 bases and J 6 bases; nucleotides not matched to a gene: 6. The CDR3 loop spans 15 amino acids. Here the CDR3 reads CASREGTSGLNEQFF. DNA of the CDR3: TGTGCCAGCAGGGAAGGGACTAGCGGGCTCAATGAGCAGTTCTTC.

This chain uses TRBV29-1 with TRBJ1-2; D ambiguous. Germline V lookup: CDR1 SQVTM, CDR2 ANQGSEA. The CDR3 runs to 12 residues. The V end was cut by 0 bases, the J end by 2 bases, with 4 bases between. CDR3 region: CSVEDLNYGYTF. The CDR3 nucleotides are TGCAGCGTTGAAGATCTAAACTATGGCTACACCTTC.

This clone showed up just a few times. This chain links TRBV27 with TRBJ2-7, with 8 bases aligning to TRBD2. Germline V gene lookup returns CDR1 MNHEY and CDR2 SMNVEV (reference sequence). J lost 3 bases, V lost 9 bases, and 4 bases had no gene match. CDR3 length: 12 residues. For the CDR3, the DNA is TGTGCCAGTACCGGGGGGGACTACGAGCAGTACTTC. As protein: CASTGGDYEQYF.

V and J are TRBV27 and TRBJ1-5; possibly TRBD1 for D (6 bases). CDR1 is MNHEY and CDR2 is SMNVEV in the germline V gene (reference sequence). The CDR3 is 15 residues long. Trimming removed 9 bases at V and 1 base at J, with 16 bases between. The CDR3 loop reads CASGTGGASNQPQHF. CDR3 nucleotides: TGTGCCAGTGGGACTGGGGGGGCGAGCAATCAGCCCCAGCATTTT.

Only a few counts were recorded for this clone. The chain recombines TRBV2 with TRBJ2-7; a weak D match, TRBD1 (7 bases). The V gene lost 10 bases and the J gene lost 2 bases, with 15 bases spanning the gap. Per the germline V gene, CDR1 is SNHLY and CDR2 is FYNNEI. This CDR3 region has 13 residues. This chain's CDR3 is CATRGTDTYEQYF. CDR3 in DNA: TGTGCCACCCGCGGGACAGACACCTACGAGCAGTACTTC. The full variable domain, rest sourced from reference TRBV2 and TRBJ2-7, is EPEVTQTPSHQVTQMGQEVILRCVPISNHLYFYWYRQILGQKVEFLVSFYNNEISEKSEIFDDQFSVERPDGSNFTLKIRSTKLEDSAMYFCATRGTDTYEQYFGPGTRLTVT.

The genes are TRBV29-1 and TRBJ1-4, with D maybe TRBD1 (5 bases). The CDR3 sequence is 16 residues long. Trimming left V 7 bases short and J 0 bases short, with 18 bases between. Germline V gives CDR1 SQVTM, CDR2 ANQGSEA. CDR3 sequence reads: CSAKSGGEATNEKLFF. The DNA of the CDR3 is TGCAGCGCAAAATCCGGGGGGGAGGCAACTAATGAAAAACTGTTTTTT. Full variable domain (remainder filled in from reference TRBV29-1 and TRBJ1-4): SAVISQKPSRDICQRGTSLTIQCQVDSQVTMMFWYRQQPGQSLTLIATANQGSEATYESGFVIDKFPISRPNLTFSTLTVSNMSPEDSSIYLCSAKSGGEATNEKLFFGSGTQLSVL.

The rearrangement joins TRBV19 to TRBJ2-1, with 11 bases fitting TRBD2. The ends lost 11 bases at V and 7 bases at J; junction bases unmatched: 4. Germline CDR1 is LNHDA and CDR2 is SQIVND (reference sequence). This CDR3 is 12 amino acids long. The CDR3 loop reads CAVTSGGNEQFF. The CDR3 region has the DNA TGTGCCGTCACTAGCGGGGGTAATGAGCAGTTCTTC.

The chain joins TRBV2 to TRBJ1-1, with 7 bases aligning to TRBD1. The CDR3 is made up of 17 amino acids. Germline V gene data show CDR1 as SNHLY and CDR2 as FYNNEI. The V gene end was trimmed by 5 bases and the J gene end by 3 bases; junction bases not matched to a gene: 15. The CDR3 DNA follows: TGTGCCAGCAGTCGAAGGCTTCTAGGGGGCGCGGACACTGAAGCTTTCTTT. Protein product: CASSRRLLGGADTEAFF.

This rearrangement joins TRBV30 to TRBJ2-3, with D possibly TRBD2 on 5 matching bases. There are 13 residues in the CDR3. V was trimmed by 5 bases and J by 5 bases, leaving 14 bases between them. Germline V gene data show CDR1 as GTSNPN and CDR2 as SVGIG (reference sequence). The CDR3 region is CAWDGVGLDTQYF. As DNA, the CDR3 is TGTGCCTGGGACGGGGTCGGGTTAGATACGCAGTATTTT.